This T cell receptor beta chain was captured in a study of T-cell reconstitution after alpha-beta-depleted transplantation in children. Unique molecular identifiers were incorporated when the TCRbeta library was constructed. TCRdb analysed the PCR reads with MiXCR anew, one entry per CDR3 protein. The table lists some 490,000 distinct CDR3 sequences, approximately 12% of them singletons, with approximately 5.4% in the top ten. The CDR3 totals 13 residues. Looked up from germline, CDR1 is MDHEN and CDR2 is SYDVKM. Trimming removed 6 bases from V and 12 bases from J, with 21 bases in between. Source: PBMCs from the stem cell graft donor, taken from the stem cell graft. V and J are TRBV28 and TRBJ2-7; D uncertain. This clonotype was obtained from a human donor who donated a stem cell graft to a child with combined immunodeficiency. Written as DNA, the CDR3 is TGTGCCAGCAGGCCCTCCCCCACCCCCGAGAGGTACTTC. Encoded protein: CASRPSPTPERYF.